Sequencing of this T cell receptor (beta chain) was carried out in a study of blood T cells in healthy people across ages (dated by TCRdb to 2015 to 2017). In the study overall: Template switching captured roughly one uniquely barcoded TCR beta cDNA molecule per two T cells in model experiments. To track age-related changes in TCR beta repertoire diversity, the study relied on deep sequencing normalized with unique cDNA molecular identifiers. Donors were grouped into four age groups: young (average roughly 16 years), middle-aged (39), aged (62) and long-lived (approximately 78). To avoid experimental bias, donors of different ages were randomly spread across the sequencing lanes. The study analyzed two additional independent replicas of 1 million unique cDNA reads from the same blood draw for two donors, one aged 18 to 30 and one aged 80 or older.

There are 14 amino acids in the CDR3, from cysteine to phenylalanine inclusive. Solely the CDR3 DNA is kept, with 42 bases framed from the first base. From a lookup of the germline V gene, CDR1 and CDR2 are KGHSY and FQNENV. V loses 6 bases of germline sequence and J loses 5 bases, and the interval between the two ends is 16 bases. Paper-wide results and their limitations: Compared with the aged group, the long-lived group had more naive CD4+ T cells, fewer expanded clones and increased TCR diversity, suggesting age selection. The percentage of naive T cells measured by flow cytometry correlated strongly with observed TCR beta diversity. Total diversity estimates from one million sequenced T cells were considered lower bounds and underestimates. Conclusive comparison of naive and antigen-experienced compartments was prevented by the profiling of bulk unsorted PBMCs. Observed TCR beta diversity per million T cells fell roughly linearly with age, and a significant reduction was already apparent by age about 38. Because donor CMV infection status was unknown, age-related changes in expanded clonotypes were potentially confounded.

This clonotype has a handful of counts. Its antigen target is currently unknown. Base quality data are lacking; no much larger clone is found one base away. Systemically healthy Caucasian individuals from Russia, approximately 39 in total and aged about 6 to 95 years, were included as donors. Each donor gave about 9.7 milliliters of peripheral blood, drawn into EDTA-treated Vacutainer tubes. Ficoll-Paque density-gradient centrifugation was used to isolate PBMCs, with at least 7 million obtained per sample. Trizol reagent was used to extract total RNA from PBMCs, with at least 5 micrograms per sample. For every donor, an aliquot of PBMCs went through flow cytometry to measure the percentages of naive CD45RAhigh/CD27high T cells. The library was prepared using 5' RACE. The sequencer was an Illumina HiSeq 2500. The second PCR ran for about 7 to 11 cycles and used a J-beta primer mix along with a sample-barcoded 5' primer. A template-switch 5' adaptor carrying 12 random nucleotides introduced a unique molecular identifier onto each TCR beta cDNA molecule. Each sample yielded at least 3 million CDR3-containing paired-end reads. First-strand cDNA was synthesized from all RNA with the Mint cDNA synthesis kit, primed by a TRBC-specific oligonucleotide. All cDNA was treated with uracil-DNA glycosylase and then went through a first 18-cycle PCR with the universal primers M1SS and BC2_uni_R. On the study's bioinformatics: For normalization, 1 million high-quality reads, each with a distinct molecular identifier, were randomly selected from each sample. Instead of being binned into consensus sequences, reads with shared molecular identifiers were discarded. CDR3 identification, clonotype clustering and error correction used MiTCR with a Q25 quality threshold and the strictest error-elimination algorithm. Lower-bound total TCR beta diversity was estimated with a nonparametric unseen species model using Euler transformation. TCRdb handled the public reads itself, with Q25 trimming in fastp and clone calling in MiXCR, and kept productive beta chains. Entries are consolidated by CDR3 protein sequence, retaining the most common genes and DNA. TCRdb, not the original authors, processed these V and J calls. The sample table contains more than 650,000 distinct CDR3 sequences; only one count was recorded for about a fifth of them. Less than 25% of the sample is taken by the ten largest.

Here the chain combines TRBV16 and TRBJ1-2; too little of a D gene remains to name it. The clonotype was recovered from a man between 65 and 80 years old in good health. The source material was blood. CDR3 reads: CASSPTPGRYGYTF. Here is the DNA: TGTGCCAGCAGTCCCACCCCTGGACGGTATGGCTACACCTTC.